The T cell receptor (beta chain) described here comes from a study of blood T cell repertoires in COVID-19. Study as a whole: Sites across the United States, Italy and Spain contributed samples from acute and convalescent COVID-19. The analysed material was cDNA or gDNA that came from T cells, B-cell-depleted T cells, or PBMCs.

Original methodology: The assay estimated nucleated cells by amplifying reference gene primers. The assay was immunoSEQ multiplex PCR, and TCRdb's table has in-frame clones only and misses some. That table gives V, J and clone size, and the DNA gave D and trimming. The sample lists 150,000 to 200,000 clones, 80% to 90% occurring once. This CDR3 region has 13 residues. Germline CDR1 is SGHVS and CDR2 is FQNEAQ. V gave up 7 bases and J gave up 5 bases; unmatched junction bases: 8. The sequence came from a human donor with active or convalescent COVID-19. The donor label of this sample is uncertain. This sequence joins TRBV7-8 and TRBJ2-7; 7 bases map to TRBD2. The sample consisted of peripheral blood. CDR3 residues: CASMAGVFNEQYF. The DNA for the CDR3 is TGTGCCAGCATGGCGGGAGTTTTTAACGAGCAGTACTTC.